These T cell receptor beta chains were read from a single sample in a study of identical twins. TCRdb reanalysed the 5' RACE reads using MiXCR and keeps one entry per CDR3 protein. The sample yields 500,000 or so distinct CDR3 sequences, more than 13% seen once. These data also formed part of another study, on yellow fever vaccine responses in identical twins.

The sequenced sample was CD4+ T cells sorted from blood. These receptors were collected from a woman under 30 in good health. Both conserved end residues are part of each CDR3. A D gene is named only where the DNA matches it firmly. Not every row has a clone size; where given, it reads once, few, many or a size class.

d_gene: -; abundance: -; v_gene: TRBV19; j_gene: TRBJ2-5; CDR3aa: CASSMSSTSQYF; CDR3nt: TGTGCCAGTAGTATGAGTTCGACAAGTCAGTACTTC
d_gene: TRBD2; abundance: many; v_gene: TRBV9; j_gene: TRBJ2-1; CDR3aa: CASSETSFLDEQFF; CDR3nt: TGTGCCAGCAGCGAGACTAGCTTTCTCGATGAGCAGTTCTTC
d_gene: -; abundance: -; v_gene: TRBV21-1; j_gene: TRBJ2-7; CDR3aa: CASRRGLAGAESSYEQYF; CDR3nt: TGTGCCAGCAGAAGGGGTCTAGCGGGAGCCGAGAGCTCCTACGAGCAGTACTTC
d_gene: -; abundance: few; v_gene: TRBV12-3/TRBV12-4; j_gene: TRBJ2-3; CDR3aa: CASRHLDPSTDTQYF; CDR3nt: TGTGCCAGCAGGCACTTGGATCCTAGCACAGATACGCAGTATTTT
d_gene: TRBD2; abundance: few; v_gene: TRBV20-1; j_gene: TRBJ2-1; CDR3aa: CSATPLAGYYNEQFF; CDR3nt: TGCAGTGCGACCCCCCTAGCGGGGTATTACAATGAGCAGTTCTTC
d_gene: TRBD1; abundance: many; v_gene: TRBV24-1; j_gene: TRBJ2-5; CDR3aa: CATSDTRDRGETQYF; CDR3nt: TGTGCCACCAGTGATACCCGGGACAGGGGAGAGACCCAGTACTTC
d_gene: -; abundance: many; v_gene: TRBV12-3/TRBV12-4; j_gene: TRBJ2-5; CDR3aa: CASSSPPQETQYF; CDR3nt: TGTGCCAGCAGTTCCCCGCCACAAGAGACCCAGTACTTC
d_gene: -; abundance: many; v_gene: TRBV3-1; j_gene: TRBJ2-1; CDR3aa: CASSLKGGHEQFF; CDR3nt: TGTGCCAGCAGCCTAAAGGGGGGGCATGAGCAGTTCTTC
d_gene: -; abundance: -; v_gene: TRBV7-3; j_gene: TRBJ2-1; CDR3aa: CASSSPLGGFYNEQFF; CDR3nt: TGTGCCAGCAGCTCGCCTCTCGGCGGTTTCTACAATGAGCAGTTCTTC
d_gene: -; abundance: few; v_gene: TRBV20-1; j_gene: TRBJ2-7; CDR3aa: CSARFESGSSF; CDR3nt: TGCAGTGCTAGGTTCGAAAGCGGCAGCTCATTC
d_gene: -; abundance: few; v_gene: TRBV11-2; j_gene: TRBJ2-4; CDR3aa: CASSQSSGAKNIQYF; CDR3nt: TGTGCCAGCAGCCAGTCGTCGGGAGCCAAAAACATTCAGTACTTC
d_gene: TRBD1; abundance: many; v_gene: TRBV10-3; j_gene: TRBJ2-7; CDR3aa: CAISERSQGATYEQYF; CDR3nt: TGTGCCATCAGTGAAAGATCCCAGGGGGCGACCTACGAGCAGTACTTC
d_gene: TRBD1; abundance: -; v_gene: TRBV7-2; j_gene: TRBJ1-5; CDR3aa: CASSLFQTGHRDQPQHF; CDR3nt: TGTGCCAGCAGCTTATTTCAGACAGGGCATAGGGATCAGCCCCAGCATTTT
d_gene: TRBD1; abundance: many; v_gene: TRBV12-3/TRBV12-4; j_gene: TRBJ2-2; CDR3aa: CASSVQGAGNTGELFF; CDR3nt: TGTGCCAGCAGTGTACAGGGGGCCGGCAACACCGGGGAGCTGTTTTTT
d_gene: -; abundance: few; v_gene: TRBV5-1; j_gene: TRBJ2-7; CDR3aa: CASSQGVQGTYEQYF; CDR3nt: TGCGCCAGCAGCCAAGGGGTCCAGGGGACCTACGAGCAGTACTTC
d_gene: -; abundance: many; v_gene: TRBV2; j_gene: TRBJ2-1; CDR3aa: CASSRLDDPKFF; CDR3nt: TGTGCCAGCAGTCGACTAGACGATCCTAAGTTCTTC
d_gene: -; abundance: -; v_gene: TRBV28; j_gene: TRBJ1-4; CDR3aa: CASSLFKGVETNEKLFF; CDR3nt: TGTGCCAGCAGTTTATTTAAGGGGGTGGAAACTAATGAAAAACTGTTTTTT
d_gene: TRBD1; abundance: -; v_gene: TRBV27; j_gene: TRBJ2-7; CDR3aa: CASSFRQGVSEQYF; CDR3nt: TGTGCCAGCAGTTTTAGACAGGGGGTCTCCGAGCAGTACTTC
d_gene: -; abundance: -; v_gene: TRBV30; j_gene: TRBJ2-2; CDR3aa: CAWTGPPLSAGELFF; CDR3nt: TGTGCCTGGACTGGGCCCCCTTTGTCGGCCGGGGAGCTGTTTTTT
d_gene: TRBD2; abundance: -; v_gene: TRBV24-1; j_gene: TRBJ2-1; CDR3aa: CATSEPLAVTYNEQFF; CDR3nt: TGTGCCACCAGTGAGCCGCTAGCGGTAACTTACAATGAGCAGTTCTTC
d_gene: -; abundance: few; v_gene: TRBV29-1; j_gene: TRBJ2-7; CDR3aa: CSALRDQAEEQYF; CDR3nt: TGCAGCGCCCTCCGGGACCAGGCGGAGGAGCAGTACTTC
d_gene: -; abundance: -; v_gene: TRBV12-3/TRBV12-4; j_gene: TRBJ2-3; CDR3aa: CASSWVGGKGDTQYF; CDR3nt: TGTGCCAGCAGTTGGGTAGGAGGGAAAGGAGATACGCAGTATTTT
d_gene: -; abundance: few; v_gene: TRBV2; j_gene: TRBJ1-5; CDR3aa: CASSETLVGNQPQHF; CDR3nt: TGTGCCAGCAGTGAGACGTTGGTCGGCAATCAGCCCCAGCATTTT
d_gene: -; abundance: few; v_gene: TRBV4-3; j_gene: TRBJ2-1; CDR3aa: CASSQGPGTRNEQFF; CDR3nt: TGCGCCAGCAGCCAAGGCCCTGGGACGCGGAATGAGCAGTTCTTC
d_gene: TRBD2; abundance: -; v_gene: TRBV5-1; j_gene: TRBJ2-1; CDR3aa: CASSWTGTSGYNEQFF; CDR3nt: TGCGCCAGCAGCTGGACCGGGACTAGCGGCTACAATGAGCAGTTCTTC
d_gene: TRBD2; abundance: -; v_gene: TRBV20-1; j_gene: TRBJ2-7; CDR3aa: CSASYQTSQTEQYF; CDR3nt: TGCAGTGCTAGTTACCAGACTAGCCAAACCGAGCAGTACTTC
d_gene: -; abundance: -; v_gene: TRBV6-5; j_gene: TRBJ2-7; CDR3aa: CASSQGQEQYF; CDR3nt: TGTGCCAGCAGTCAGGGTCAAGAGCAGTACTTC
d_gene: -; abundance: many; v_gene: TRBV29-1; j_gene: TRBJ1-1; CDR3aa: CSVARESGFTEAFF; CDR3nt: TGCAGCGTTGCCAGAGAAAGCGGGTTCACTGAAGCTTTCTTT
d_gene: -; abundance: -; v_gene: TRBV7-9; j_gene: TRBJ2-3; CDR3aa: CASSLGSVEPDTQYF; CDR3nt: TGTGCCAGCAGCTTAGGCTCGGTCGAGCCAGATACGCAGTATTTT
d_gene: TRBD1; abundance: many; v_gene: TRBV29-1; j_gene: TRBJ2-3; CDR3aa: CSVETGETQYF; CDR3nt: TGCAGCGTTGAAACAGGGGAAACGCAGTATTTT
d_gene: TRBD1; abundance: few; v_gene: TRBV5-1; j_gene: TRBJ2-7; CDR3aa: CASSLPGQEAYEQYF; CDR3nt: TGCGCCAGCAGCTTGCCGGGACAGGAGGCCTACGAGCAGTACTTC
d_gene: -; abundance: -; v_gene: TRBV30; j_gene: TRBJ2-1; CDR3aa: CAWMQGTGVNEQFF; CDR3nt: TGTGCCTGGATGCAAGGCACAGGTGTAAATGAGCAGTTCTTC
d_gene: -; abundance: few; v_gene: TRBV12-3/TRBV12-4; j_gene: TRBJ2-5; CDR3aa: CASSNRAPLQETQYF; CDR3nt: TGTGCCAGCAGTAATAGAGCACCACTGCAAGAGACCCAGTACTTC
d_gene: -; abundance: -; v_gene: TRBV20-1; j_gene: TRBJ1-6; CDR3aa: CSARGPGGSYNSPLHF; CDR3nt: TGCAGTGCTAGGGGCCCGGGGGGGAGCTATAATTCACCCCTCCACTTT